The 15 T cell receptor beta chains in this list originate from one sample, sequenced in a study of cytomegalovirus exposure and HLA in healthy donors. The PCR had 60 Vbeta and 13 Jbeta primers. This table comes from immunoSEQ multiplex PCR, and its TCRdb copy is limited to in-frame clones, with some not included. The sample has roughly 250,000 clones, roughly 86% seen once. Sequencing input: PBMCs. All receptors derive from a woman aged 40 to 50 in good health and CMV-seropositive.

This clone was found once. The rearrangement links TRBV15 to TRBJ1-1; D gene ambiguous. The V end was cut by 0 bases, the J end by 0 bases, with 11 bases between. This CDR3 comprises 16 residues. Germline CDR1 LNHNV, CDR2 YYDKDF (reference sequence). The CDR3 spells CATSRERREVNTEAFF. The CDR3 nucleotides read TGTGCCACCAGCAGAGAAAGGAGGGAGGTGAACACTGAAGCTTTCTTT.

The gene calls are TRBV6-5 and TRBJ2-1; D remains ambiguous. The CDR3 is made up of 12 amino acids. The ends were cut back, 2 bases at V and 12 bases at J, with 11 bases in the middle. The germline gives CDR1 MNHEY, CDR2 SVGAGI. The CDR3 coding sequence is TGTGCCAGCAGTTACATGGGCTCTACGCAGTTCTTC. Translating gives CASSYMGSTQFF.

CDR3 amino acids: CASSPLTRPEQYF. CDR3 nucleotide sequence: TGTGCCAGCAGCCCTCTTACGCGGCCCGAGCAGTACTTC. The V call is TRBV7-9, the J call TRBJ2-7; D not resolved. With 5 bases removed from V and 6 bases from J, the gap between germline ends came to 14 bases. Germline CDR1 is SEHNR and CDR2 is FQNEAQ (reference sequence). The CDR3 sequence is 13 residues long.

This sequence joins TRBV30 and TRBJ1-1; D call uncertain. Germline V lookup: CDR1 GTSNPN, CDR2 SVGIG (reference sequence). Trimming removed 7 bases from V and 5 bases from J, with 8 bases in between. The length of the CDR3 is 10 residues. This chain's CDR3 is CAYARTEAFF. CDR3 DNA: TGTGCCTACGCGAGGACTGAAGCTTTCTTT.

The chain carries TRBV7-2 and TRBJ2-4; D remains unclear. The CDR3 runs to 15 residues. Germline lookup yields CDR1 SGHTA and CDR2 FQGNSA. V gave up 5 bases and J gave up 7 bases, with 18 bases separating them. The CDR3, as DNA: TGTGCCAGCAGCCCCTTCCGACAAAACCGGAACATTCAGTACTTC. It is translated as CASSPFRQNRNIQYF.

V and J are TRBV7-8 and TRBJ2-7, with D possibly being TRBD2 (5 bases). V lost 3 bases and J 6 bases, leaving 12 bases between the germline ends. The CDR3 sequence is 13 residues long. The germline V gene has CDR1 SGHVS and CDR2 FQNEAQ. The CDR3 loop is CASSLRTQLEQYF. The CDR3 DNA is TGTGCCAGCAGCTTGAGGACTCAACTCGAGCAGTACTTC.

This chain connects TRBV11-2 to TRBJ2-3; 7 nucleotides line up with TRBD1. Germline CDR1 and CDR2: SGHAT and FQNNGV. V lost 4 bases, J lost 4 bases, and 8 bases stayed unmatched. The CDR3 runs 15 residues. The CDR3 loop reads CASSSGQARADTQYF. CDR3 nucleotides: TGTGCCAGCAGCTCCGGACAGGCCAGGGCAGATACGCAGTATTTT.

The chain combines TRBV28 with TRBJ1-2; maybe TRBD1 (5 bases). Trimming pared 6 bases from V and 1 base from J, leaving 9 bases between. CDR3 length: 13 residues. Per germline, CDR1 MDHEN and CDR2 SYDVKM. The CDR3 DNA reads as TGTGCCAGCAGACAGGAAGATAACTATGGCTACACCTTC. Translation gives CASRQEDNYGYTF.

The chain uses TRBV6-6 and TRBJ1-2; 9 bases are shared with TRBD1. Trimming at V came to 2 bases and at J to 4 bases, leaving 2 bases not matched to a gene. The CDR3 sequence is 14 residues long. Looked up from germline, CDR1 is MNHNY and CDR2 is SVGAGI (reference sequence). The CDR3 nucleotides are TGTGCCAGCAGTTACGGGACAGGGTCCTATGGCTACACCTTC. Translation gives CASSYGTGSYGYTF.

The chain carries TRBV19 and TRBJ2-2; a weak D match, TRBD1 (6 bases). CDR1 LNHDA and CDR2 SQIVND come from the germline V gene (reference sequence). V was cut by 3 bases and J by 4 bases, with 15 bases left in between. There are 16 residues in the CDR3. This CDR3 is CASSIPQGMGTGELFF. The CDR3 nucleotides are TGTGCCAGTAGTATCCCCCAGGGGATGGGCACCGGGGAGCTGTTTTTT.

This chain uses TRBV11-1 with TRBJ2-7, with 7 bases that match TRBD1. This CDR3 has 15 residues. Germline loops: CDR1 SGHAT, CDR2 FQDESV (reference sequence). V lost 5 bases to trimming and J lost 5 bases; unmatched junction nucleotides: 12. This CDR3 reads CASSIQQGNINEQYF. CDR3 DNA: TGTGCCAGCAGCATCCAACAGGGGAATATTAACGAGCAGTACTTC.

The rearrangement uses TRBV11-3 and TRBJ2-5; 7 positions agree with TRBD2. The CDR3 totals 15 residues. The germline V gene encodes CDR1 SGHNT and CDR2 YENEEA. The V and J ends lost 1 base and 1 base, in that order; junction bases with no gene match: 3. CDR3 region: CASSLGGSAQETQYF. The CDR3 coding sequence is TGTGCCAGCAGCTTAGGCGGGAGCGCCCAAGAGACCCAGTACTTC.

This chain connects TRBV27 to TRBJ1-2; 9 nucleotides align to TRBD1. CDR1 and CDR2 from the germline V gene are MNHEY and SMNVEV (reference sequence). This CDR3 has 13 residues. Unmatched junction bases numbered 6, after V lost 5 bases and J lost 8 bases. The CDR3 DNA follows: TGTGCCAGCAGTGCGGGACAGGGAAGGGGCTACACCTTC. Its protein is CASSAGQGRGYTF.

The chain combines TRBV5-1 with TRBJ2-7; 11 nucleotides line up with TRBD1. The J segment lost 3 bases and the V segment lost 4 bases, leaving 9 bases of the junction unmatched. The CDR3 has 16 amino acids. CDR1 SGHRS and CDR2 YFSETQ come from the germline V gene. CDR3 bases: TGCGCCAGCAGCATCGGACAGGGGGCAGGAGGCTACGAGCAGTACTTC. Its translation: CASSIGQGAGGYEQYF.

CDR3 nucleotides: TGCGCCAGCAGCCAGGGCCCGGGAACAGATACGCAGTATTTT. Translation: CASSQGPGTDTQYF. The chain carries TRBV4-3 and TRBJ2-3; D is possibly TRBD2 (5 bases). The CDR3 extends over 14 amino acids. V gave up 3 bases and J gave up 3 bases, with 10 bases separating them. The germline V gene has CDR1 LGHNA and CDR2 YSLEER.